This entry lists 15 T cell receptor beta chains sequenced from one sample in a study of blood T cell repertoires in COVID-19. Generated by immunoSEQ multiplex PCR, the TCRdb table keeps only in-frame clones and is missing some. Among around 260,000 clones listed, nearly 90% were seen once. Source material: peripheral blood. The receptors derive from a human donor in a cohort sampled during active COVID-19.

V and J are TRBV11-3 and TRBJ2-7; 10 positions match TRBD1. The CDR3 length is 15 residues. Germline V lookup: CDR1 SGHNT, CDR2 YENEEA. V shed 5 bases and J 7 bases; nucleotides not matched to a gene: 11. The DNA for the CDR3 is TGTGCCAGCAGCCAAACCGGGACAGGGGTGCAAGAGCAGTACTTC. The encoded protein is CASSQTGTGVQEQYF.

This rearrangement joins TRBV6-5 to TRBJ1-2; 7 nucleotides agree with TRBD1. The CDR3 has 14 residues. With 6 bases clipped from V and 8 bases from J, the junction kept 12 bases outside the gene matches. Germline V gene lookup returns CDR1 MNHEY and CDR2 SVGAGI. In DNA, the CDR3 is TGTGCCAGCAGGAGAAGAGGGGGCGCGATAGGCTACACCTTC. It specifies CASRRRGGAIGYTF.

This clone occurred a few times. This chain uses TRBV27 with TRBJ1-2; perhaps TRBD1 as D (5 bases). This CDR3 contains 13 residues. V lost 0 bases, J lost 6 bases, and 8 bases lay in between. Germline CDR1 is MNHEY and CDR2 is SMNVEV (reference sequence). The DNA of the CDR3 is TGTGCCAGCAGTTTATCTATAGGGGATGGCTACACCTTC. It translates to CASSLSIGDGYTF.

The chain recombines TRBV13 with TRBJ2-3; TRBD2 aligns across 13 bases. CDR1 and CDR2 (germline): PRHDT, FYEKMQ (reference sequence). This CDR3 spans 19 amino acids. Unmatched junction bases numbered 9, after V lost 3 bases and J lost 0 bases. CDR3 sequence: CASSFARLAGGHSTDTQYF. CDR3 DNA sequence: TGTGCCAGCAGCTTCGCCAGACTAGCGGGGGGCCATAGCACAGATACGCAGTATTTT.

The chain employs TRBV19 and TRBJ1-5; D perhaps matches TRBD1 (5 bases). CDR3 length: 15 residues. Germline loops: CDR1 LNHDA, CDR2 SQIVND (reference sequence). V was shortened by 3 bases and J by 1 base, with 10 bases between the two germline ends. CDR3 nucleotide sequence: TGTGCCAGTAGTATTACGGGGGAAAGCAATCAGCCCCAGCATTTT. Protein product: CASSITGESNQPQHF. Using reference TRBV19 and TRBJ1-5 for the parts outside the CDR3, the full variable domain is DGGITQSPKYLFRKEGQNVTLSCEQNLNHDAMYWYRQDPGQGLRLIYYSQIVNDFQKGDIAEGYSVSREKKESFPLTVTSAQKNPTAFYLCASSITGESNQPQHFGDGTRLSIL.

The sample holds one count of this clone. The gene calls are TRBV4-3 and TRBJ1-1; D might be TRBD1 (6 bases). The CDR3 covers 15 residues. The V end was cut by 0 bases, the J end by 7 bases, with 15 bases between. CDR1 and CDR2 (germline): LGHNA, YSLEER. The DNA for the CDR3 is TGCGCCAGCAGCCAAGACTCAAGCGAAGGGGGTGAAGCTTTCTTT. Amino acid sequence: CASSQDSSEGGEAFF.

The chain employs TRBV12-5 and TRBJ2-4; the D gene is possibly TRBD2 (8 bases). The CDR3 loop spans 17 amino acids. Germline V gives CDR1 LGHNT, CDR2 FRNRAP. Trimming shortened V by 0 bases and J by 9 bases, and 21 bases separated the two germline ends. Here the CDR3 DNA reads TGTGCTAGTGGTTTGGTACGGGAGGGGACAGCCACCTTCATTCAGTACTTC. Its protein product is CASGLVREGTATFIQYF.

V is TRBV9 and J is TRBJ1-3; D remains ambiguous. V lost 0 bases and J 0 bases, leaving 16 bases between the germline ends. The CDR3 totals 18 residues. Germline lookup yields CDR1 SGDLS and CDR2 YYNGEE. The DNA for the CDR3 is TGTGCCAGCAGCGTAGCTGGCCAAGAACGCATCTCTGGAAACACCATATATTTT. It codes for CASSVAGQERISGNTIYF.

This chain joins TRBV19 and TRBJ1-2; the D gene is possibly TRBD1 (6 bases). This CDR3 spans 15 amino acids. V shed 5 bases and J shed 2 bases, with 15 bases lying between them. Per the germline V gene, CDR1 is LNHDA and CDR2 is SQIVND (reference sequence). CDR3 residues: CASSSTGFLNYGYTF. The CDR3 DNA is TGTGCCAGTAGTTCCACAGGGTTTCTCAACTATGGCTACACCTTC.

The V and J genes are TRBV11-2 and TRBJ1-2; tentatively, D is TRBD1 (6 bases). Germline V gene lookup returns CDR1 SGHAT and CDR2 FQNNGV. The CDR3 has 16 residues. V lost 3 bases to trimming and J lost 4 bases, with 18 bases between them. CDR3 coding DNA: TGTGCCAGCAGCTTCGACCCACAGGGCTCCGTCTATGGCTACACCTTC. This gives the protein CASSFDPQGSVYGYTF.

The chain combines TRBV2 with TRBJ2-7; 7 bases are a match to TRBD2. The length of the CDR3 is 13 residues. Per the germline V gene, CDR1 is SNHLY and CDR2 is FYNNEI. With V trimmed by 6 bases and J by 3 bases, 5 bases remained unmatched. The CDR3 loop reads CASSMTSFYEQYF. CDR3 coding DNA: TGTGCCAGCAGCATGACTAGCTTCTACGAGCAGTACTTC.

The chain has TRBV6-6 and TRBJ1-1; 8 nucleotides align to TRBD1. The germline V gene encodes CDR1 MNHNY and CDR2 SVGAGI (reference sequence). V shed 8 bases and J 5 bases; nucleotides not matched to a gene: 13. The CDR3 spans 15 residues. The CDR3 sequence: CASGDRGGVVTEAFF. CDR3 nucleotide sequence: TGTGCCAGCGGCGACAGGGGAGGTGTGGTAACTGAAGCTTTCTTT.

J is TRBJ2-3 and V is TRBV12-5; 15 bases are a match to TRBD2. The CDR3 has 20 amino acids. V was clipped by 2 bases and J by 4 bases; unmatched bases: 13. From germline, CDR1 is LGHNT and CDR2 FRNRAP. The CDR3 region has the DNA TGTGCTAGTGGTTTGCGCCCCTGGGGGACTAGCGGGGGGATACCAGATACGCAGTATTTT. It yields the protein CASGLRPWGTSGGIPDTQYF.

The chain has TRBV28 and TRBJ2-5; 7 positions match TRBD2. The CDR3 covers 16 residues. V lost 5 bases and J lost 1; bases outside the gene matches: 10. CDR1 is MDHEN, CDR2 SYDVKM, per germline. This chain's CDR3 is CASSTPLGGIQETQYF. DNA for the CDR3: TGTGCCAGCAGTACCCCTTTGGGGGGGATCCAAGAGACCCAGTACTTC.

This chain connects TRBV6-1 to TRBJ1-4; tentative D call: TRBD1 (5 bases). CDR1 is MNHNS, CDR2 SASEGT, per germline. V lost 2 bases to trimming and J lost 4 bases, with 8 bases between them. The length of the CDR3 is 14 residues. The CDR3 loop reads CASSERGRNEKLFF. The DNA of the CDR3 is TGTGCCAGCAGTGAAAGGGGCCGTAATGAAAAACTGTTTTTT.